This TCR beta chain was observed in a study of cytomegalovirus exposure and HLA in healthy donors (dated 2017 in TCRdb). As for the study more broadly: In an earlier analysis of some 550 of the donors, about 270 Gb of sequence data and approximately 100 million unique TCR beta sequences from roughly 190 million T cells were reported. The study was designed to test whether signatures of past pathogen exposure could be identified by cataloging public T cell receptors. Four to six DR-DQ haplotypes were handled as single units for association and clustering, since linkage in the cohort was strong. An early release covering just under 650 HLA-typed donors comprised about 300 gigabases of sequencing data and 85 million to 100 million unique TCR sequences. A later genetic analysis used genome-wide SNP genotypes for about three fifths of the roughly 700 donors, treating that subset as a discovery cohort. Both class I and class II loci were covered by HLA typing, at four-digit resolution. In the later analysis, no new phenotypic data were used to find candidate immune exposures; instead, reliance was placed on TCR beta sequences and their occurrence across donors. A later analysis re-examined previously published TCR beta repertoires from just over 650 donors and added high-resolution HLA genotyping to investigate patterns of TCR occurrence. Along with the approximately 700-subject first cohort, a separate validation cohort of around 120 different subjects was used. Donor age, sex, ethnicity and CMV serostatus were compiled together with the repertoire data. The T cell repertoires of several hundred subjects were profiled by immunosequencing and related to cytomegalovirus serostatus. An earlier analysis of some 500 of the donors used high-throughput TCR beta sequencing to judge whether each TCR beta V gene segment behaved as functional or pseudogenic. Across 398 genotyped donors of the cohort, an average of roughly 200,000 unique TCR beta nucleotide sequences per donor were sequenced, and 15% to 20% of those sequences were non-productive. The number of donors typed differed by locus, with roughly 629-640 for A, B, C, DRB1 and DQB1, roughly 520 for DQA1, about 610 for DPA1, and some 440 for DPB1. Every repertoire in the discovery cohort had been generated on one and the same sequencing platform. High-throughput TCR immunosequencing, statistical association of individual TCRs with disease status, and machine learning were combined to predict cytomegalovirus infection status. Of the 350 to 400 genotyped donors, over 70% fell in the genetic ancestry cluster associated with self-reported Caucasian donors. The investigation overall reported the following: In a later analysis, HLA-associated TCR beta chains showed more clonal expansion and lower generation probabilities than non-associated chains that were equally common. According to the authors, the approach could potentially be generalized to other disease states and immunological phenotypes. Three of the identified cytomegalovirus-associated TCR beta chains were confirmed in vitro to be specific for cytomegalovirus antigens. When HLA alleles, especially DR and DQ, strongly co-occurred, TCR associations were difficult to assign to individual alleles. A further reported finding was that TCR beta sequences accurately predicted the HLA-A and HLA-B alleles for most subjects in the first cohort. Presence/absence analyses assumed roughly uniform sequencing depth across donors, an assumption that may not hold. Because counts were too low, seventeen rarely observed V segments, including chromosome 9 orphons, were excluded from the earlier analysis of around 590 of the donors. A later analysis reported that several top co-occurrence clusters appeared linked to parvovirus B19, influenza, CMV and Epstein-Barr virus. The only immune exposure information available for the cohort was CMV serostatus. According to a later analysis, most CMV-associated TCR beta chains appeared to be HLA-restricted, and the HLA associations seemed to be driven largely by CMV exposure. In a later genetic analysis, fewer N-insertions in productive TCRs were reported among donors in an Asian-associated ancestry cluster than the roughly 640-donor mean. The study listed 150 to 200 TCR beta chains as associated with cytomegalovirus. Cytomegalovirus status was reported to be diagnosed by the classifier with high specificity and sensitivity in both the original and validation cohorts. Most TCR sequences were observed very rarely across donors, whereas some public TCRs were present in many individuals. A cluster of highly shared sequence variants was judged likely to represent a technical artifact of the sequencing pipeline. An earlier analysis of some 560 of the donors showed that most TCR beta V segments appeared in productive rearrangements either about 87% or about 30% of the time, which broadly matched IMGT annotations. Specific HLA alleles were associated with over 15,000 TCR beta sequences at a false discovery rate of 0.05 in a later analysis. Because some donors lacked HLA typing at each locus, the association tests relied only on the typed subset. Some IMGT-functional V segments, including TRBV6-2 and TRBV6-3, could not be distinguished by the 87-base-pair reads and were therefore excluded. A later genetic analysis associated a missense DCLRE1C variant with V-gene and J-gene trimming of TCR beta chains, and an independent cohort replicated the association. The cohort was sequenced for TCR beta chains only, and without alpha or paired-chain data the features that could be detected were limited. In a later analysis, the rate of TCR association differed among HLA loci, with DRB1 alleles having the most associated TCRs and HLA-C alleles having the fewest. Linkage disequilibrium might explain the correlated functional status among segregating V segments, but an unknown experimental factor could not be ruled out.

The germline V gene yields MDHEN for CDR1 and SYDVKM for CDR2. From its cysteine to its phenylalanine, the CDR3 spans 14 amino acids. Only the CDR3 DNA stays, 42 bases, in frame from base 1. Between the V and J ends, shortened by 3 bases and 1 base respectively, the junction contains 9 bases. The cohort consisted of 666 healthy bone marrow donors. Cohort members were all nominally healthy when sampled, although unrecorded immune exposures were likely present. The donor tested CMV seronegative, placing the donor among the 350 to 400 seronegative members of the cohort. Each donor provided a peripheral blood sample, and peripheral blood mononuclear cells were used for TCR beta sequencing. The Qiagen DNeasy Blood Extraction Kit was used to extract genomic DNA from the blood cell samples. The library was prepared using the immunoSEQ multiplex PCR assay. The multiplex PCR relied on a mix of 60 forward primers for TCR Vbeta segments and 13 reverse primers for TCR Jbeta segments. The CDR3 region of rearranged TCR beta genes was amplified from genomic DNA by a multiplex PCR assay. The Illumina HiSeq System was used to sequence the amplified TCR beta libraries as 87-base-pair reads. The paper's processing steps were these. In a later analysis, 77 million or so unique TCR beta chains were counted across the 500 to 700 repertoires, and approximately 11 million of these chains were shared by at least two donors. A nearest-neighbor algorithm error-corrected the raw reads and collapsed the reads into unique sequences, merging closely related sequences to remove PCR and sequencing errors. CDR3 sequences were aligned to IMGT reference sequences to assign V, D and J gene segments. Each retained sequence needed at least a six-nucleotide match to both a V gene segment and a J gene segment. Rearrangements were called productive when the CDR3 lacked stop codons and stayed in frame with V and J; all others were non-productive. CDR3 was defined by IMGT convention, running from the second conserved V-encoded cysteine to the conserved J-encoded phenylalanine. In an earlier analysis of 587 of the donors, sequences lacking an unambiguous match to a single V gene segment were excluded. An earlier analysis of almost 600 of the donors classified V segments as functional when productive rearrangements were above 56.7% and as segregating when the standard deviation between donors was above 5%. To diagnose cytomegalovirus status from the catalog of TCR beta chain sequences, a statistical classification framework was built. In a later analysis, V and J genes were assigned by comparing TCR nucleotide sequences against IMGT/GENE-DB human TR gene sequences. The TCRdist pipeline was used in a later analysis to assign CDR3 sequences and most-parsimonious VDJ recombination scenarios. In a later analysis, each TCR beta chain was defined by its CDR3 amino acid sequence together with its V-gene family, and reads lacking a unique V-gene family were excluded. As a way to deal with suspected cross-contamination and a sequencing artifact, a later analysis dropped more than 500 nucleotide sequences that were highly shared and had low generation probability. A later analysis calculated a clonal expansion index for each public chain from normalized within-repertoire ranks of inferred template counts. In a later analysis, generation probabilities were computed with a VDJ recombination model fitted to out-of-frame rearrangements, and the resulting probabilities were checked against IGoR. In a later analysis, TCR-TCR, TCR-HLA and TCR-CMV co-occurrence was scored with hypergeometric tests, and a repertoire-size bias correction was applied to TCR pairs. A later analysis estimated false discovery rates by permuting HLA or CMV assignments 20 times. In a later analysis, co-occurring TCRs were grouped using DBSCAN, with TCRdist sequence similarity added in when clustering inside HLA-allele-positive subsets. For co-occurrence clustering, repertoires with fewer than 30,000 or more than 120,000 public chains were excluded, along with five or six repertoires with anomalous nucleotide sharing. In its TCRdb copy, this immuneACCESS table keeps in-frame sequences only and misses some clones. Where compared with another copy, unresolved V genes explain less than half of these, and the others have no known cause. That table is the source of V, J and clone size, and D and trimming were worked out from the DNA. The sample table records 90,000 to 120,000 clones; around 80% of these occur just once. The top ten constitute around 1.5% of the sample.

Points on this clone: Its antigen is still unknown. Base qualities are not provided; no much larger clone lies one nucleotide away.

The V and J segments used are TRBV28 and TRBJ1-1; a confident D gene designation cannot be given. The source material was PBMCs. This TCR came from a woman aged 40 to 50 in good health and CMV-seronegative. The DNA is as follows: TGTGCCAGCAGTTTGCAGGCCTCGAACACTGAAGCTTTCTTT. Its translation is CASSLQASNTEAFF.